Sequencing of this TCR beta chain was carried out in a study of long-term antiretroviral therapy in people with HIV. Study-wide findings and caveats: Diversity increased after ART yet remained lower than in transplant donor controls.

Version v3.0 of the immunoSEQ assay ran at survey level. Clones were read by immunoSEQ multiplex PCR, and TCRdb kept only the in-frame ones, dropping some. The table shows about 42,000 clones, with around nine tenths occurring only once. V was trimmed by 4 bases and J by 8 bases, leaving 14 bases between them. CDR1 and CDR2 (germline): MNHEY, SMNVEV (reference sequence). The CDR3 covers 14 residues. Researchers secured at least one pre-ART and at least two post-ART PBMC samples from each donor. As for this clone: Its target is not known.

The clonotype originates from a woman aged 45-59 years with HIV. The chain combines TRBV27 with TRBJ2-2; D gene uncertain. Sequenced material: unsorted PBMCs, taken 0.1 years before starting antiretroviral therapy. The chain's CDR3 is CASSSPQNNGELFF. The CDR3 DNA reads as TGTGCCAGCAGTTCCCCACAAAACAATGGGGAGCTGTTTTTT.